One and the same sample provided the 4 T cell receptor beta chains below, sequenced in a study of siplizumab effects on memory and regulatory T cells. TCRdb's copy holds only in-frame clones and misses some; the assay was immunoSEQ multiplex PCR. This table has 100,000 or so clones, approximately 91% appearing once. Sample: non-Treg CD4+ T cells sorted from blood. Receptors were obtained from a human donor in good health.

This rearrangement joins TRBV6-5 to TRBJ1-2, with unresolved D. This CDR3 is 14 amino acids long. Trimming cost V 2 bases and J 2 bases, with 9 bases left between them. Germline V gene lookup returns CDR1 MNHEY and CDR2 SVGAGI. In DNA form, the CDR3 reads TGTGCCAGCAGTTACGACCGAAACAACTATGGCTACACCTTC. Translating it yields CASSYDRNNYGYTF.

The chain carries TRBV14 and TRBJ2-1; TRBD2 might be the D (6 bases). The germline gives CDR1 SGHDN, CDR2 FVKESK. The CDR3 is 15 amino acids. Trimming removed 2 bases from V and 9 bases from J, with 17 bases in between. The CDR3 nucleotides read TGTGCCAGCAGCCAAATAAGCGGAGGAGGGATTGAGCAGTTCTTC. This sequence encodes CASSQISGGGIEQFF.

The gene calls are TRBV5-4 and TRBJ2-2; 9 bases are a match to TRBD2. The germline V gene has CDR1 SGHNT and CDR2 YYREEE (reference sequence). The CDR3 contains 15 residues. Trimming removed 2 bases from V and 5 bases from J; junction bases left unmatched: 4. The CDR3 loop reads CASSFSGSLTGELFF. For the CDR3, the DNA is TGTGCCAGCAGCTTTAGCGGGAGTCTTACCGGGGAGCTGTTTTTT.

V usage is TRBV5-1 and J usage is TRBJ2-3, with D perhaps given as TRBD1 or TRBD2 (5 bases each). The CDR3 has 14 residues. Trimming shortened V by 7 bases and J by 3 bases, and 15 bases separated the two germline ends. Per germline, CDR1 SGHRS and CDR2 YFSETQ. The CDR3 DNA reads TGCGCCAGCGCACCGGGACCATCAACAGATACGCAGTATTTT. Amino acids: CASAPGPSTDTQYF.